The T cell receptor beta chain under discussion was sequenced for a study of blood T cell repertoires in COVID-19. V dropped 2 bases and J dropped 0 bases, with 5 bases sitting between them. In germline, CDR1 is SGHRS, CDR2 YFSETQ. The CDR3 spans 14 residues. The method was immunoSEQ multiplex PCR; TCRdb's version includes in-frame clones alone and lacks a portion of them. The sample records some 49,000 clones, about 88% being singletons. Sequencing input: peripheral blood. This TCR derives from a man between 65 and 85 years old with active COVID-19. The genes are TRBV5-1 and TRBJ1-4; D possibly corresponds to TRBD1 (5 bases). CDR3 nucleotide sequence: TGCGCCAGCAGCTTACAGGCAACTAATGAAAAACTGTTTTTT. This translates into CASSLQATNEKLFF.